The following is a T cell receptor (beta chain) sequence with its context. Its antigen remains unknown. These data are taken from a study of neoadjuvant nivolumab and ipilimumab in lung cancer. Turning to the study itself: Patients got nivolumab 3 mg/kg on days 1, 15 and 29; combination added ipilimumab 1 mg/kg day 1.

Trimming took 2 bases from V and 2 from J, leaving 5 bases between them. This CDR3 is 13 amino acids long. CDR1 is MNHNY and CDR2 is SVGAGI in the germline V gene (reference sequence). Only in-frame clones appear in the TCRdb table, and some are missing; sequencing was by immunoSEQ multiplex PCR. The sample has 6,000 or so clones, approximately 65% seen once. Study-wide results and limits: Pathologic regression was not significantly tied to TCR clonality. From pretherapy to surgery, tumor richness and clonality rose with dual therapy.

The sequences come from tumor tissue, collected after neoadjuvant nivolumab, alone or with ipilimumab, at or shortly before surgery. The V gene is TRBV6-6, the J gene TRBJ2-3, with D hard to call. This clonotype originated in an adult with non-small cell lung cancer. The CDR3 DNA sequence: TGTGCCAGCAGTTACAGGAACACAGATACGCAGTATTTT. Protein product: CASSYRNTDTQYF.